Listed here are 19 T cell receptor beta chains from one sample, sequenced in a study of blood T cells in healthy people across ages. Using a J-beta primer mix together with a sample-barcoded 5' primer, a second PCR was run for roughly 7 to 11 cycles. Each CDR3 protein gets one entry after TCRdb re-called the 5' RACE reads with MiXCR. The sample consists of approximately 770,000 distinct CDR3 sequences, over 45% of them appearing once. The sample consisted of blood. These receptors all come from a man younger than 45 in good health.

The chain links TRBV7-9 to TRBJ2-3; D not resolved. The CDR3 consists of 15 residues. The germline V gene has CDR1 SEHNR and CDR2 FQNEAQ (reference sequence). With 5 bases removed from V and 3 bases from J, the gap between germline ends came to 15 bases. CDR3 in amino acids: CASSAVDGLTDTQYF. In DNA form, the CDR3 reads TGTGCCAGCAGCGCCGTGGACGGGCTGACAGATACGCAGTATTTT.

The rearrangement uses TRBV3-1 and TRBJ1-5; D unresolved. V shed 1 base and J shed 3 bases, with 10 bases lying between them. Germline CDR1 reads LGHDT; CDR2 reads YNNKEL (reference sequence). The CDR3 length is 15 residues. The CDR3 region is CASSQGVRHNQPQHF. The CDR3 nucleotides read TGTGCCAGCAGCCAAGGGGTAAGGCACAATCAGCCCCAGCATTTT.

This clonotype was detected only a few times. The chain links TRBV6-2 or TRBV6-3 to TRBJ2-5, with D tentatively TRBD1 (6 bases). Germline CDR1 and CDR2: MNHEY and SVGEGT. V was cut by 7 bases and J by 0 bases, with 9 bases left in between. The CDR3 consists of 13 residues. Here the CDR3 reads CASMGHNQETQYF. CDR3 sequence (DNA): TGTGCCAGCATGGGACACAACCAAGAGACCCAGTACTTC.

Only a few counts were recorded for this clonotype. The rearrangement uses TRBV20-1 and TRBJ1-4, with D maybe TRBD1 (6 bases). This CDR3 spans 13 amino acids. The germline V gene has CDR1 DFQATT and CDR2 SNEGSKA (reference sequence). Trimming removed 4 bases at V and 8 bases at J, with 14 bases between. As DNA, the CDR3 is TGCAGTGCTACAACAGGGCTAGACGAAAAACTGTTTTTT. Its translation is CSATTGLDEKLFF.

On this clonotype: An end of the junction differs from the germline gene, which may be a read error. V is TRBV7-2 and J is TRBJ2-5, with D possibly matching TRBD1 (6 bases). CDR1 and CDR2 (germline): SGHTA, FQGNSA. CDR3 size: 15 residues. CDR3 region: CVSSDTGFGANEQYF. The CDR3, as DNA: TGTGTCAGCAGCGACACAGGGTTTGGGGCCAATGAGCAGTACTTC.

There are a few counts of this clonotype. CDR3 residues: CASSADGSGANVLTF. In nucleotides, the CDR3 is TGCGCCAGCAGTGCGGACGGCTCTGGGGCCAACGTCCTGACTTTC. This chain joins TRBV5-1 and TRBJ2-6; D not certain. Between the trimmed V and J ends, which lost 5 bases and 0 bases, there was a span of 9 bases. Germline V CDR1 and CDR2: SGHRS, YFSETQ. The CDR3 sequence is 15 residues long.

This clonotype turned up a few times. The gene calls are TRBV29-1 and TRBJ1-1, with a tentative D call TRBD1 (5 bases). Trimming removed 7 bases at V and 5 bases at J, with 20 bases between. The CDR3 sequence is 14 residues long. Germline CDR1 reads SQVTM; CDR2 reads ANQGSEA. In nucleotides, the CDR3 is TGCAGCGGAAGGAGGGGACCAGGCCGTACTGAAGCTTTCTTT. It specifies CSGRRGPGRTEAFF.

This clonotype was counted ten times or more. V is TRBV28 and J is TRBJ1-1; D gene unclear. CDR1 and CDR2 from the germline V gene are MDHEN and SYDVKM. The ends were cut back, 7 bases at V and 3 bases at J, with 15 bases in the middle. This CDR3 region has 14 residues. The CDR3 DNA is TGTGCCAGCACCTTGGGTGGGAAGGACACTGAAGCTTTCTTT. This encodes CASTLGGKDTEAFF.

The chain has TRBV27 and TRBJ2-5; possible D gene TRBD1, 5 bases. Germline V lookup: CDR1 MNHEY, CDR2 SMNVEV (reference sequence). This CDR3 contains 15 residues. V shed 7 bases and J shed 3 bases, with 18 bases lying between them. The CDR3, as DNA: TGTGCCAGCAAAACGCCAGGGTTAGAAGAAGAGACCCAGTACTTC. Its protein is CASKTPGLEEETQYF.

V usage is TRBV7-2 and J usage is TRBJ2-7; D is undetermined. Germline V gives CDR1 SGHTA, CDR2 FQGNSA. V was pared by 4 bases and J by 2 bases, with 18 bases between. The CDR3 has 16 residues. CDR3 residues: CASSSLGAASAYEQYF. The CDR3 DNA follows: TGTGCCAGCAGCTCTCTCGGTGCAGCGTCAGCCTACGAGCAGTACTTC.

The chain employs TRBV5-1 and TRBJ2-2; D is ambiguous. The CDR3 is 14 amino acids. Trimming cost V 4 bases and J 8 bases, with 15 bases left between them. Germline CDR1 SGHRS, CDR2 YFSETQ. For the CDR3, the DNA is TGCGCCAGCAGCGTGGAACTAAACGTAGGGGAGCTGTTTTTT. This translates into CASSVELNVGELFF. Based on the CDR3 plus reference TRBV5-1 and TRBJ2-2, the full variable domain is KAGVTQTPRYLIKTRGQQVTLSCSPISGHRSVSWYQQTPGQGLQFLFEYFSETQRNKGNFPGRFSGRQFSNSRSEMNVSTLELGDSALYLCASSVELNVGELFFGEGSRLTVL.

In its sample, this clonotype was seen a few times. The chain couples TRBV7-9 to TRBJ2-1; TRBD1 is a possible D gene (6 bases). The V and J ends lost 4 bases and 8 bases respectively, with 18 bases between them. Per germline, CDR1 SEHNR and CDR2 FQNEAQ (reference sequence). CDR3 size: 15 residues. CDR3 nucleotides: TGTGCCAGCAGCTCCCTTGGGGCAGGGGCCCATGAGCAGTTCTTC. Amino acids: CASSSLGAGAHEQFF.

This clonotype has more than one count but fewer than ten. The gene calls are TRBV29-1 and TRBJ1-5, with 8 bases that match TRBD1. Per germline, CDR1 SQVTM and CDR2 ANQGSEA. V lost 7 bases, J lost 3 bases, and 8 bases stayed unmatched. The CDR3 spans 14 residues. The CDR3 is CSAMGTGPNQPQHF. The CDR3 bases are TGCAGCGCCATGGGGACAGGACCCAATCAGCCCCAGCATTTT.

CDR3: CSSRMEGYNSPLHF. The CDR3 bases are TGCAGTAGCCGGATGGAGGGGTATAATTCACCCCTCCACTTT. This chain connects TRBV20-1 to TRBJ1-6, with D tentatively TRBD1 (5 bases). Trimming pared 8 bases from V and 4 bases from J, leaving 15 bases between. Germline assignment: CDR1 DFQATT and CDR2 SNEGSKA (reference sequence). This CDR3 is built from 14 residues.

This chain uses TRBV2 with TRBJ1-2; tentatively, D is TRBD1 (6 bases). The germline CDR1 and CDR2 sequences are SNHLY and FYNNEI. Trimming cost V 4 bases and J 5 bases, with 11 bases left between them. The CDR3 extends over 13 amino acids. The CDR3 sequence: CASSARQVYGYTF. CDR3 coding DNA: TGTGCCAGCAGTGCCAGACAGGTTTATGGCTACACCTTC.

This clonotype was recorded a few times. V gene TRBV7-2 combines with J gene TRBJ1-5; tentative D call: TRBD1 (5 bases). The CDR3 spans 15 residues. V was pared by 5 bases and J by 0 bases, with 11 bases between. Germline loops: CDR1 SGHTA, CDR2 FQGNSA. The CDR3 region has the DNA TGTGCCAGCAGCGAAACAGGTTATAGCAATCAGCCCCAGCATTTT. Protein sequence: CASSETGYSNQPQHF.

This clonotype was picked up one time. The rearrangement links TRBV20-1 to TRBJ2-7; D may be TRBD2 (7 bases). CDR1 and CDR2 from the germline V gene are DFQATT and SNEGSKA (reference sequence). V was pared by 5 bases and J by 7 bases, with 21 bases between. The length of the CDR3 is 14 residues. CDR3 bases: TGCAGTGCTCTGGTCGGGGGGCTCTACAATGAGCAGTACTTC. Protein: CSALVGGLYNEQYF.

The V call is TRBV6-5, the J call TRBJ1-2; TRBD1 matches at 7 bases. Germline values: CDR1 MNHEY, CDR2 SVGAGI. The trim removed 9 bases at V and 4 bases at J, leaving 17 bases unmatched. CDR3 length equals 16 residues. The CDR3 DNA is TGTGCCAGTCGTGATGGGGGGGCCAGGGGGGGCTATGGCTACACCTTC. Translated: CASRDGGARGGYGYTF.

V gene TRBV7-9 combines with J gene TRBJ2-7; TRBD1 matches at 7 bases. The J call is doubtful: the DNA matches TRBJ2-5 better. Germline CDR1 SEHNR, CDR2 FQNEAQ (reference sequence). The CDR3 runs 14 residues. In DNA form, the CDR3 reads TGTGCCAGCAGCATAACCGGGACAGAAGAGACCCAGTACTTC. Translating gives CASSITGTEETQYF.